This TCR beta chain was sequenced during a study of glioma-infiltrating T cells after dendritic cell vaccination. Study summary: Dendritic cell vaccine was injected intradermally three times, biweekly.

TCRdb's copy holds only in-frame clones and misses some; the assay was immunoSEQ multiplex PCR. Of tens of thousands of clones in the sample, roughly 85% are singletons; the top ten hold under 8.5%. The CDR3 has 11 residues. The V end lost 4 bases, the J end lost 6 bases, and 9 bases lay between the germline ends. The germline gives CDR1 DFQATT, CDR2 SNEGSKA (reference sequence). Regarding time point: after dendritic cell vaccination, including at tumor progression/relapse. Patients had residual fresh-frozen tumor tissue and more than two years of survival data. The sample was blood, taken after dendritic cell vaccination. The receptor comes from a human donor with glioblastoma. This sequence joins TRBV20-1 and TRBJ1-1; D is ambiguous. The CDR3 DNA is TGCAGTGCTATCGTCTGGCCTGAAGCTTTCTTT. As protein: CSAIVWPEAFF.